This TCR beta chain was found in a study of spatial heterogeneity in lung cancer. Study at large: Compared with alpha-chain sequences, beta-chain sequences were consistently detected in greater numbers. For the average unique TCR and UMI combination, more than 8.5 occurrences appeared in raw reads.

The CDR3 spans 13 residues. Trimming cost V 5 bases and J 3 bases, with 10 bases left between them. CDR1 is KGHSH, CDR2 LQKENI, per germline. This clonotype was detected once. Its antigen is unidentified. Findings and limits, study-wide: At tumor resection, ubiquitous expanded TCRs were detected in blood more often than later.

Stated time point: sample taken at primary tumor resection. Sequencing was performed on whole RNA extracted from tumor and nontumor lung tissue, or from frozen PBMC, and the material was left unsorted. The presence of a unique molecular identifier marked each TCR cDNA molecule. TCRdb passed the 5' RACE reads through MiXCR, listing each CDR3 protein once. Here the sample spans more than 85,000 distinct CDR3 sequences, 7% to 9% being singletons. The receptor's source is a male donor with early-stage non-small cell lung cancer. The sample here was PBMCs, taken at surgery. The J gene is TRBJ1-1, the V gene TRBV18, with TRBD1 as a possible D gene (5 bases). The CDR3 region is CASSAAGDTEAFF. The CDR3 DNA is TGTGCCAGCTCAGCCGCGGGGGACACTGAAGCTTTCTTT.